This T cell receptor (beta chain) was captured in a study of Tregs in tolerant kidney transplant recipients. CDR1 and CDR2 from the germline V gene are SEHNR and FQNEAQ (reference sequence). The CDR3 length is 15 residues. V lost 4 bases, J lost 2 bases, and 6 bases stayed unmatched. Related graft donors supplied nonmyeloablative bone marrow transplants, and mixed chimerism was transient. Only in-frame clones appear in the TCRdb table, and some are missing; sequencing was by immunoSEQ multiplex PCR. The profile shows 50,000 or so clones, roughly 90% of them singletons. The gene calls are TRBV7-9 and TRBJ2-7, with TRBD2 matching 9 bases. Here the sequenced sample was CD8+ T cells from blood (PBMCs), taken 12 months after the transplant. The TCR sequence derives from a human patient who received a combined kidney and bone marrow transplant. Part of the T cell pool may stem from the graft donor. In nucleotides, the CDR3 is TGTGCCAGCAGCTACCAGACTAGCGGAACCTACGAGCAGTACTTC. It yields the protein CASSYQTSGTYEQYF.